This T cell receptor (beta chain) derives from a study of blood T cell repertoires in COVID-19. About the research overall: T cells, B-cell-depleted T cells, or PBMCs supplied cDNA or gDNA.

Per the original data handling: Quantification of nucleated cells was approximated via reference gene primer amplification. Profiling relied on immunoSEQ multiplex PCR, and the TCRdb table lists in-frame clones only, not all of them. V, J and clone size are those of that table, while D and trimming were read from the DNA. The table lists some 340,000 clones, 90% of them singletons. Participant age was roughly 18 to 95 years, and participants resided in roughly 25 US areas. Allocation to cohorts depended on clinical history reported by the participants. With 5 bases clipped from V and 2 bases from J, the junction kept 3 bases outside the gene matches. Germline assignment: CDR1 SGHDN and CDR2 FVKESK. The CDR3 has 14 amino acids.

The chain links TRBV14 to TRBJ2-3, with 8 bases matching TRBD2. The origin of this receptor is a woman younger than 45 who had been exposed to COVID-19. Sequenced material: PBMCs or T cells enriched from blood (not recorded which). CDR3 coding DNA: TGTGCCAGCAGCAGGCGGGGGGCCACAGATACGCAGTATTTT. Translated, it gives CASSRRGATDTQYF.